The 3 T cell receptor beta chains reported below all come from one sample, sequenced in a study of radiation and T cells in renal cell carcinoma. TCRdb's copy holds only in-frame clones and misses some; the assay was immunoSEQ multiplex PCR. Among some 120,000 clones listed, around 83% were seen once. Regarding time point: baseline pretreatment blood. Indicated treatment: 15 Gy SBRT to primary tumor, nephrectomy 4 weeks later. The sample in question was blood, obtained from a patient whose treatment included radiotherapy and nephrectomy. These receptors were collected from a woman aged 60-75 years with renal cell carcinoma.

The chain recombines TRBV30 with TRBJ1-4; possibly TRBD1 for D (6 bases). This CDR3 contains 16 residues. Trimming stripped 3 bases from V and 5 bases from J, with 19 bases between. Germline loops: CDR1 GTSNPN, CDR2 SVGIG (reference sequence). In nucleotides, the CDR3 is TGTGCCTGGAGCGTGGCCAGGGGCGGGTGGAATGAAAAACTGTTTTTT. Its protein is CAWSVARGGWNEKLFF.

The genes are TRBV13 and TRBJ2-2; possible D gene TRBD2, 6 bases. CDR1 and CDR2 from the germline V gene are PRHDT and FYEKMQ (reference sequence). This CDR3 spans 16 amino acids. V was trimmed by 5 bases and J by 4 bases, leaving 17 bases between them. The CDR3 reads CASSPPGTRPTGELFF. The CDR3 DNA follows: TGTGCCAGCAGCCCACCCGGGACTCGGCCCACCGGGGAGCTGTTTTTT.

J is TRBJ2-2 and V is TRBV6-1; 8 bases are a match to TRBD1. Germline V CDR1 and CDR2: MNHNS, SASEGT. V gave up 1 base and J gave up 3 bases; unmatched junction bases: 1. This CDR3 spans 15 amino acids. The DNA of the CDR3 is TGTGCCAGCAGTGAAGGACAGGGGTACACCGGGGAGCTGTTTTTT. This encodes CASSEGQGYTGELFF.